Listed here are 25 T cell receptor beta chains from one sample, sequenced in a study of CD8+CD57+ T cells in acquired aplastic anemia. Using genomic DNA as the template, TCR beta VDJ and CDR3 profiling was carried out. TCRdb re-analysed the reads in MiXCR, keeping a single row per CDR3 protein. The repertoire holds around 170,000 distinct CDR3 sequences, with about 60% as singletons. Specimen: sorted CD4+, CD8+, or CD8+CD57+ T cells (not recorded which) from PBMCs. The receptors originated from a human donor in good health.

As to this clonotype: A much larger clone lies a single base off, so this may be a read error. DNA for the CDR3: TGTGCCAGCAGTTACACCAACAGGGGAGGCACTGAAGCTTTCTTT. This sequence encodes CASSYTNRGGTEAFF. The V gene is TRBV6-6, the J gene TRBJ1-1, with 7 bases matching TRBD1. V trimming: 2 bases; J trimming: 4 bases; junction bases outside the gene matches: 7. Germline lookup yields CDR1 MNHNY and CDR2 SVGAGI (reference sequence). The CDR3 has 15 amino acids.

This chain connects TRBV7-3 to TRBJ2-3; possibly TRBD2 for D (7 bases). V lost 4 bases and J 4 bases, leaving 15 bases between the germline ends. CDR1 and CDR2 (germline): SGHTA, FQGTGA. This CDR3 region has 15 residues. CDR3 sequence (DNA): TGTGCCAGCAGCTCCCAAGCGGGGACATCAGATACGCAGTATTTT. Translation: CASSSQAGTSDTQYF. Full variable domain (missing parts from reference TRBV7-3 and TRBJ2-3): GAGVSQTPSNKVTEKGKYVELRCDPISGHTALYWYRQSLGQGPEFLIYFQGTGAADDSGLPNDRFFAVRPEGSVSTLKIQRTERGDSAVYLCASSSQAGTSDTQYFGPGTRLTVL.

This clonotype was counted only a few times. Being one base from a much bigger clone, this may be a read error. The rearrangement joins TRBV2 to TRBJ2-1; D remains ambiguous. CDR1 is SNHLY and CDR2 is FYNNEI in the germline V gene. V was trimmed by 4 bases and J by 5 bases, leaving 15 bases between them. The CDR3 sequence is 15 residues long. CDR3 nucleotide sequence: TGTGCCAGCAGTGCCGGGTCCGGGCGGAACAATGAGCAGTTCTTC. It translates to CASSAGSGRNNEQFF.

V and J are TRBV7-6 and TRBJ2-6; TRBD1 is a possible D gene (8 bases). V was shortened by 9 bases and J by 2 bases, with 20 bases between the two germline ends. Germline values: CDR1 SGHVS, CDR2 FNYEAQ. This CDR3 is built from 17 residues. The CDR3 here is CASSAGTGGAGANVLTF. CDR3 coding DNA: TGTGCCAGTAGTGCCGGCACAGGGGGGGCTGGGGCCAACGTCCTGACTTTC.

This clonotype was observed at least ten times. The chain employs TRBV30 and TRBJ2-5; D remains unclear. CDR3 length: 15 amino acids. Trimming took 5 bases from V and 0 from J, leaving 16 bases between them. Looked up from germline, CDR1 is GTSNPN and CDR2 is SVGIG (reference sequence). The CDR3 loop reads CAWQDLLGNQETQYF. CDR3 nucleotide sequence: TGTGCCTGGCAAGATCTTCTGGGAAACCAAGAGACCCAGTACTTC.

The chain employs TRBV19 and TRBJ1-1, with D maybe TRBD1 (6 bases). V shed 5 bases and J shed 6 bases, with 22 bases lying between them. The germline CDR1 and CDR2 sequences are LNHDA and SQIVND (reference sequence). The CDR3 sequence is 16 residues long. Here the CDR3 DNA reads TGTGCCAGTAGTCCCACGTTGCGAGGGGGATCCGCTGAAGCTTTCTTT. This encodes CASSPTLRGGSAEAFF. Filled out from reference TRBV19 and TRBJ1-1, the complete variable domain reads DGGITQSPKYLFRKEGQNVTLSCEQNLNHDAMYWYRQDPGQGLRLIYYSQIVNDFQKGDIAEGYSVSREKKESFPLTVTSAQKNPTAFYLCASSPTLRGGSAEAFFGQGTRLTVV.

The rearrangement joins TRBV2 to TRBJ2-2; no reliable D call. From germline, CDR1 is SNHLY and CDR2 FYNNEI. V shed 9 bases and J shed 1 base, with 15 bases lying between them. The CDR3 contains 15 residues. CDR3 protein: CASWFGLGNTGELFF. The DNA of the CDR3 is TGTGCCAGTTGGTTCGGGCTAGGGAACACCGGGGAGCTGTTTTTT.

This clonotype has a single count. This chain connects TRBV5-8 to TRBJ2-5, with D possibly TRBD1 on 5 matching bases. Germline V gene lookup returns CDR1 SGHTS and CDR2 YDEGEE. The V gene lost 7 bases and the J gene lost 0 bases, with 13 bases spanning the gap. This CDR3 has 14 residues. The CDR3 spells CASGAELDQETQYF. As DNA, the CDR3 is TGTGCCAGCGGGGCAGAGTTGGACCAAGAGACCCAGTACTTC.

This clonotype was observed once. The chain combines TRBV7-2 with TRBJ1-1, with D tentatively TRBD1 (6 bases). The CDR3 has 13 amino acids. Germline V lookup: CDR1 SGHTA, CDR2 FQGNSA. Trimming removed 11 bases from V and 11 bases from J, with 24 bases in between. The CDR3 is CAWSEQGLSEAFF. In nucleotides, the CDR3 is TGTGCCTGGAGTGAACAGGGTCTTTCCGAGGCTTTCTTT.

The chain is built from TRBV12-3 or TRBV12-4 and TRBJ2-6; TRBD1 is a possible D gene (6 bases). CDR3 length: 17 amino acids. Deletions cut 6 bases from V and 0 bases from J, with 15 bases between. CDR3 protein: CASSRQVLTSGANVLTF. The CDR3 DNA follows: TGTGCCAGCAGCCGACAGGTTCTAACCTCTGGGGCCAACGTCCTGACTTTC.

The chain joins TRBV29-1 to TRBJ2-2, with a tentative D call TRBD1 (5 bases). CDR3 length: 13 residues. V lost 5 bases to trimming and J lost 5 bases, with 12 bases between them. CDR1 SQVTM and CDR2 ANQGSEA come from the germline V gene. The CDR3 DNA is TGCAGCGTTAAAATAGGGGAAACCGGGGAGCTGTTTTTT. Amino acids: CSVKIGETGELFF.

This chain connects TRBV20-1 to TRBJ1-1; 8 nucleotides agree with TRBD1. Looked up from germline, CDR1 is DFQATT and CDR2 is SNEGSKA (reference sequence). The trim removed 3 bases at V and 5 bases at J, leaving 8 bases unmatched. The CDR3 length is 14 residues. The CDR3 DNA reads TGCAGTGCTAGCCGGACAGGGAGTAGAACTGAAGCTTTCTTT. Its translation: CSASRTGSRTEAFF.

This clonotype appeared many times. CDR3 sequence reads: CASSQSSNYGYTF. In nucleotides, the CDR3 is TGTGCCAGCAGCCAAAGCTCTAACTATGGCTACACCTTC. V usage is TRBV14 and J usage is TRBJ1-2; the D is unclear. Trimming pared 2 bases from V and 0 bases from J, leaving 4 bases between. Germline lookup yields CDR1 SGHDN and CDR2 FVKESK. This CDR3 spans 13 amino acids.

This clonotype was detected many times. V is TRBV20-1 and J is TRBJ2-7; D is unresolved. The germline gives CDR1 DFQATT, CDR2 SNEGSKA (reference sequence). The V gene lost 1 base and the J gene lost 4 bases, with 11 bases spanning the gap. CDR3 length equals 13 residues. The DNA of the CDR3 is TGCAGTGCTAGAGCTCGATTGAGTTACGAGCAGTACTTC. Its protein is CSARARLSYEQYF.

J is TRBJ2-6 and V is TRBV7-6; a possible D gene is TRBD2 (5 bases). V lost 5 bases, J lost 0 bases, and 23 bases lay in between. The CDR3 is made up of 20 amino acids. CDR1 is SGHVS and CDR2 is FNYEAQ in the germline V gene. DNA of the CDR3: TGTGCCAGCAGCGCTAGTGTACCGGGGTCTCCTTTCTCTGGGGCCAACGTCCTGACTTTC. This codes for CASSASVPGSPFSGANVLTF.

This chain links TRBV30 with TRBJ1-3; D uncertain. Trimming stripped 2 bases from V and 4 bases from J, with 6 bases between. Germline CDR1 reads GTSNPN; CDR2 reads SVGIG (reference sequence). This CDR3 comprises 12 residues. CDR3 sequence: CAWSNLGNTIYF. The CDR3 bases are TGTGCCTGGAGTAATCTGGGAAACACCATATATTTT.

The genes are TRBV10-3 and TRBJ2-7; 7 positions match TRBD1. The CDR3 sequence is 14 residues long. V gave up 2 bases and J gave up 3 bases; unmatched junction bases: 4. The V gene's germline CDR1 is ENHRY and CDR2 SYGVKD. The CDR3 region has the DNA TGTGCCATCAGTGAGGGACAGGTTAACTACGAGCAGTACTTC. Translation gives CAISEGQVNYEQYF.

This clonotype was detected a few times. The CDR3 reads CASSLGLAGRDNEQFF. The CDR3 DNA is TGTGCCAGCAGCTTAGGCCTAGCGGGGAGAGACAATGAGCAGTTCTTC. V usage is TRBV7-9 and J usage is TRBJ2-1, with 9 bases fitting TRBD2. The CDR3 extends over 16 amino acids. In germline, CDR1 is SEHNR, CDR2 FQNEAQ (reference sequence). The V gene end was trimmed by 1 base and the J gene end by 5 bases; junction bases not matched to a gene: 6. Variable domain in full (rest from reference TRBV7-9 and TRBJ2-1): DTGVSQNPRHKITKRGQNVTFRCDPISEHNRLYWYRQTLGQGPEFLTYFQNEAQLEKSRLLSDRFSAERPKGSFSTLEIQRTEQGDSAMYLCASSLGLAGRDNEQFFGPGTRLTVL.

The chain links TRBV7-9 to TRBJ2-7; D is undetermined. Germline assignment: CDR1 SEHNR and CDR2 FQNEAQ (reference sequence). This CDR3 comprises 13 residues. Trimming cost V 0 bases and J 4 bases, with 7 bases left between them. The CDR3 here is CASSLAYGYEQYF. The CDR3 DNA is TGTGCCAGCAGCTTAGCCTACGGTTACGAGCAGTACTTC.

This clonotype was observed a handful of times. The chain is built from TRBV10-3 and TRBJ1-1, with D tentatively TRBD1 (5 bases). Germline loops: CDR1 ENHRY, CDR2 SYGVKD. Trimming removed 9 bases from V and 1 base from J, with 12 bases in between. This CDR3 comprises 13 residues. CDR3 region: CAIAGTGNTEAFF. CDR3 sequence (DNA): TGTGCCATAGCCGGGACGGGGAACACTGAAGCTTTCTTT.

V is TRBV2 and J is TRBJ2-7; tentatively, D is TRBD1 (6 bases). Germline V CDR1 and CDR2: SNHLY, FYNNEI. This CDR3 is built from 12 residues. Trimming pared 5 bases from V and 6 bases from J, leaving 11 bases between. Here the CDR3 DNA reads TGTGCCAGCAGTAGGACAGTCCCCGAGCAGTACTTC. This translates into CASSRTVPEQYF.

The chain joins TRBV14 to TRBJ2-7, with TRBD2 matching over 7 bases. The CDR3 totals 18 residues. J gave up 4 bases and V 4 bases, and 19 bases lay outside the gene matches. Germline V gene lookup returns CDR1 SGHDN and CDR2 FVKESK. In DNA form, the CDR3 reads TGTGCCAGCAGCCTTTACTCCCCCGCGGGCGGGAGTCGTTACGAGCAGTACTTC. Translated, it gives CASSLYSPAGGSRYEQYF.

Written as DNA, the CDR3 is TGTGCCAGCAGTGAAGACAGGGCCGGGGAAGCTTTCTTT. It codes for CASSEDRAGEAFF. V usage is TRBV25-1 and J usage is TRBJ1-1; 7 positions agree with TRBD1. CDR3 size: 13 residues. After removal of 2 bases from V and 8 bases from J, the junction contained 5 bases not matched to a gene. Germline-derived CDR1 and CDR2 are MGHDK and SYGVNS.

The V gene is TRBV10-3, the J gene TRBJ1-2; D is ambiguous. The CDR3 spans 15 residues. CDR1 is ENHRY, CDR2 SYGVKD, per germline. V was shortened by 3 bases and J by 3 bases, with 14 bases between the two germline ends. The CDR3 sequence is CAISDMAGEYYGYTF. As DNA, the CDR3 is TGTGCCATCAGTGATATGGCAGGAGAGTACTATGGCTACACCTTC.

The chain employs TRBV24-1 and TRBJ1-1, with TRBD1 matching 9 bases. CDR3 length: 12 amino acids. In germline, CDR1 is KGHDR, CDR2 SFDVKD. V shed 7 bases and J 11 bases; nucleotides not matched to a gene: 7. The CDR3 bases are TGTGCCACCAGCAGGACAGGGGAGGTGGCTTTCTTT. This translates into CATSRTGEVAFF.